The present T cell receptor (beta chain) was sequenced within a study of cytomegalovirus exposure and HLA in healthy donors. Study details: The roughly 120 million unique TCR beta sequences, from around 200 million T cells, were found by an earlier analysis.

Use of 60 Vbeta and 13 Jbeta primers characterized the PCR. Sequencing used immunoSEQ multiplex PCR; TCRdb keeps in-frame clones, though not all of them. In the table there are around 210,000 clones, roughly 84% of which are singletons. About this clone: Its antigen is currently unknown.

Broader study findings: Immune exposure information available was restricted to CMV serostatus. Some V segments, including TRBV6-2 and TRBV6-3, were excluded as indistinguishable.

Germline V gene data show CDR1 as MGHRA and CDR2 as YSYEKL. V lost 1 base and J lost 4; bases outside the gene matches: 7. CDR3 size: 16 residues. The V call is TRBV4-1, the J call TRBJ1-3; 7 bases fit TRBD1. This clonotype was sampled from a man in his forties or fifties in good health and CMV-seronegative. The specimen was PBMCs. The CDR3 DNA reads as TGCGCCAGCAGCCAAGCAAGGGCAGGGGGGGGAAACACCATATATTTT. It translates to CASSQARAGGGNTIYF.